This T cell receptor beta chain was documented in a study of T cell responses to AZD1222 COVID-19 vaccine. Whole-study results and caveats: Females made up more of the donors, who were largely white British, and clonal diversity may have come out too low.

This CDR3 has 15 amino acids. Deletions cut 2 bases from V and 5 bases from J, with 13 bases between. Germline V CDR1 and CDR2: MNHEY, SVGAGI. As to this clone: No antigen is known for it.

Only in-frame clones appear in the TCRdb table, and some are missing; sequencing was by immunoSEQ multiplex PCR. This table has 25,000 to 30,000 clones, around 80% appearing once. The TCR sequence derives from an adult in good health. The V call is TRBV6-5, the J call TRBJ2-1; D uncertain. The specimen was peripheral blood, collected on day 0 of AZD1222 vaccination. CDR3 sequence reads: CASSYSPQENNEQFF. The CDR3 DNA reads as TGTGCCAGCAGTTACAGTCCCCAGGAAAACAATGAGCAGTTCTTC.